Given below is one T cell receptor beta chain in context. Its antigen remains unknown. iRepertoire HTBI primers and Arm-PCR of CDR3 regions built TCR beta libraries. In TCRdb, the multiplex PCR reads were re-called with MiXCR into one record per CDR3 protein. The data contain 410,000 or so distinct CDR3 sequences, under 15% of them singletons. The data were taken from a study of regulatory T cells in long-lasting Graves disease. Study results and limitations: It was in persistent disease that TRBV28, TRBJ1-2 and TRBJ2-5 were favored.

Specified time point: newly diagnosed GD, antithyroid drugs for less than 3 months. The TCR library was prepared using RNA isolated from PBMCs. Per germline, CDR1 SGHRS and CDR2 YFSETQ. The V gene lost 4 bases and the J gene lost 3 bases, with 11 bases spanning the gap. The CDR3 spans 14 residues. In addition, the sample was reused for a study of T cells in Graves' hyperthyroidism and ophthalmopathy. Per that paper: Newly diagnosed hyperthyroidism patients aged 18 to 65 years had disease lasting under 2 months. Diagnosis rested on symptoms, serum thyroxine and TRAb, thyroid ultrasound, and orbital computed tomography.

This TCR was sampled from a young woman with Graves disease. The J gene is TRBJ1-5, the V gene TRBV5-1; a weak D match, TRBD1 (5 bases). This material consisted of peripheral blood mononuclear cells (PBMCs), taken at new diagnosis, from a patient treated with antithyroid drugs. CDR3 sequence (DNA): TGCGCCAGCAGCACCGGAGGGGTCAATCAGCCCCAGCATTTT. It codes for CASSTGGVNQPQHF.